This record looks at one T cell receptor (beta chain) sequence and its context. Using immunoSEQ multiplex PCR, the repertoire was profiled, and TCRdb retains in-frame clones only, with some absent. The table shows about 88,000 clones, with roughly 90% occurring only once. Looked up from germline, CDR1 is SGHTA and CDR2 is FQGNSA. The germline V and J ends were trimmed by 1 base and 4 bases, with 11 bases remaining between them. The CDR3 extends over 15 amino acids. The data were obtained in a study of PD-L1 blockade in urothelial cancer. The chain carries TRBV7-2 and TRBJ1-5, with D possibly TRBD1 on 6 matching bases. This TCR was recovered from a man in his sixties with urothelial cancer. This sample comprised PBMCs, obtained around atezolizumab (anti-PD-L1) treatment. CDR3 region: CASSLVGGANQPQHF. The CDR3 DNA sequence: TGTGCCAGCAGCTTAGTAGGGGGGGCGAATCAGCCCCAGCATTTT.